This entry lists 25 T cell receptor beta chains sequenced from one sample in a study of T cells in Graves' hyperthyroidism and ophthalmopathy. TCR beta CDR3 sequences were amplified from RNA transcripts. An initial round of RT-PCR targeting the TCR CDR3 relied on the HTBI primer set. TCRdb redid the calling of the multiplex PCR reads with MiXCR, one entry per CDR3 protein. Here the sample spans 450,000 to 600,000 distinct CDR3 sequences, about 20% being singletons. Sample: blood. The source of these receptors is a man in his forties or fifties with Graves' ophthalmopathy.

This clonotype was found many times. The rearrangement joins TRBV20-1 to TRBJ1-1, with D maybe TRBD1 (6 bases). The V end was cut by 5 bases, the J end by 9 bases, with 16 bases between. Germline CDR1 and CDR2: DFQATT and SNEGSKA (reference sequence). The CDR3 consists of 12 residues. The CDR3 nucleotides are TGCAGTGCTTTCCCCCAGGGGCACAAAGCTTTCTTT. It specifies CSAFPQGHKAFF.

This chain links TRBV7-8 with TRBJ1-5; D remains ambiguous. Trimming shortened V by 1 base and J by 3 bases, and 16 bases separated the two germline ends. The CDR3 has 17 amino acids. CDR1 SGHVS and CDR2 FQNEAQ come from the germline V gene. CDR3 protein: CASSLGTWVTANQPQHF. The CDR3 nucleotides read TGTGCCAGCAGCTTAGGGACGTGGGTAACGGCCAATCAGCCCCAGCATTTT.

V is TRBV12-3 or TRBV12-4 and J is TRBJ2-5; no clear D gene. V lost 7 bases to trimming and J lost 5 bases, with 14 bases between them. This CDR3 is built from 13 residues. Written as DNA, the CDR3 is TGTGCCAGCAACTTTAGGGAAGGCGAGACCCAGTACTTC. Its protein is CASNFREGETQYF.

This clonotype was counted many times. CDR3 loop: CASSYRTGDSSYEQYF. The CDR3 region has the DNA TGTGCCAGCAGTTACCGGACAGGGGACAGCTCCTACGAGCAGTACTTC. V and J are TRBV6-6 and TRBJ2-7; 9 bases fit TRBD1. Germline V gene sequence: CDR1 MNHNY, CDR2 SVGAGI (reference sequence). Trimming at V came to 2 bases and at J to 0 bases, leaving 5 bases not matched to a gene. The CDR3 totals 16 residues.

This chain links TRBV11-2 with TRBJ1-3, with D unclear. V was shortened by 5 bases and J by 0 bases, with 14 bases between the two germline ends. Germline V CDR1 and CDR2: SGHAT, FQNNGV. This CDR3 is built from 16 residues. The CDR3 is CASSPTHRGSGNTIYF. The CDR3 DNA reads TGTGCCAGCAGCCCTACCCACCGAGGCTCTGGAAACACCATATATTTT.

Many counts were recorded for this clonotype. CDR3 DNA: TGTGCCAGCACCCCAGGGACTAACTGGGGAAGTGAGCAGTTCTTC. Protein sequence: CASTPGTNWGSEQFF. The chain combines TRBV7-2 with TRBJ2-1; 7 nucleotides agree with TRBD2. Germline V CDR1 and CDR2: SGHTA, FQGNSA. Unmatched junction bases numbered 15, after V lost 7 bases and J lost 9 bases. The CDR3 covers 15 residues. Full variable domain (rest looked up from reference TRBV7-2 and TRBJ2-1): GAGVSQSPSNKVTEKGKDVELRCDPISGHTALYWYRQSLGQGLEFLIYFQGNSAPDKSGLPSDRFSAERTGGSVSTLTIQRTQQEDSAVYLCASTPGTNWGSEQFFGPGTRLTVL.

This clonotype turned up a few times. This chain joins TRBV27 and TRBJ2-2, with 9 positions matching TRBD2. CDR1 is MNHEY, CDR2 SMNVEV, per germline (reference sequence). With V trimmed by 10 bases and J by 0 bases, 15 bases remained unmatched. The CDR3 runs to 18 residues. The CDR3 coding sequence is TGTGCCACCCGCGCGAGGGGCCTAGCGGGATCGAACACCGGGGAGCTGTTTTTT. This encodes CATRARGLAGSNTGELFF.

This chain joins TRBV28 and TRBJ2-1; 10 positions match TRBD2. Germline trimming cut 4 bases from V and 8 bases from J; bases unmatched to any gene: 11. This CDR3 is 16 amino acids long. The germline CDR1 and CDR2 sequences are MDHEN and SYDVKM. The CDR3 bases are TGTGCCAGCAGTTCCCCGGCTAGCGGGAGAGGGCATGAGCAGTTCTTC. It yields the protein CASSSPASGRGHEQFF.

At least ten counts were recorded for this clonotype. This chain joins TRBV2 and TRBJ2-2, with 7 bases aligning to TRBD1. The CDR3 totals 15 residues. CDR1 and CDR2 from the germline V gene are SNHLY and FYNNEI. The V gene end was trimmed by 4 bases and the J gene end by 3 bases; junction bases not matched to a gene: 5. The CDR3 DNA reads as TGTGCCAGCAGTGCGGAACAGGGGTACACCGGGGAGCTGTTTTTT. Its translation: CASSAEQGYTGELFF.

The chain combines TRBV5-1 with TRBJ2-5; 7 nucleotides agree with TRBD1. Losses at the gene ends were 4 bases for V and 0 bases for J; bases not matched to a gene: 9. This CDR3 region has 16 residues. Germline V gene data show CDR1 as SGHRS and CDR2 as YFSETQ. The CDR3 sequence: CASSPYRGLDQETQYF. CDR3 DNA sequence: TGCGCCAGCAGCCCTTACAGGGGCCTAGACCAAGAGACCCAGTACTTC. Together with reference TRBV5-1 and TRBJ2-5, the CDR3 gives the full variable domain: KAGVTQTPRYLIKTRGQQVTLSCSPISGHRSVSWYQQTPGQGLQFLFEYFSETQRNKGNFPGRFSGRQFSNSRSEMNVSTLELGDSALYLCASSPYRGLDQETQYFGPGTRLLVL.

Ten or more counts support this clonotype. The chain employs TRBV6-1 and TRBJ2-7; D is ambiguous. V was clipped by 4 bases and J by 1 base, with 11 bases between them. Germline V lookup: CDR1 MNHNS, CDR2 SASEGT. The CDR3 extends over 14 amino acids. The DNA for the CDR3 is TGTGCCAGCAGTGGATCGGACGGGTCCTACGAGCAGTACTTC. Residues: CASSGSDGSYEQYF.

This clonotype has a count of ten or more. The J gene is TRBJ2-3, the V gene TRBV30; D not certain. CDR1 is GTSNPN and CDR2 is SVGIG in the germline V gene (reference sequence). This CDR3 is 11 amino acids long. Trimming shortened V by 3 bases and J by 6 bases, and 7 bases separated the two germline ends. CDR3 DNA: TGTGCCTGGAGCGGACCGGATACGCAGTATTTT. This sequence encodes CAWSGPDTQYF.

The J gene is TRBJ2-1, the V gene TRBV27, with TRBD2 matching over 7 bases. V shed 6 bases, J shed 10 bases, and the junction held 9 bases outside the gene matches. Germline V lookup: CDR1 MNHEY, CDR2 SMNVEV (reference sequence). The CDR3 has 13 residues. Here the CDR3 DNA reads TGTGCCAGCAGGGGCGGGAGCCCAAGGGAGCAGTTCTTC. Translated: CASRGGSPREQFF.

In this sample, this clonotype turned up a few times. This rearrangement joins TRBV19 to TRBJ2-1, with D perhaps matching TRBD2 (6 bases). The CDR3 is made up of 15 amino acids. The V gene's germline CDR1 is LNHDA and CDR2 SQIVND (reference sequence). The V gene lost 8 bases and the J gene lost 5 bases, with 19 bases spanning the gap. CDR3 in DNA: TGTGCCAGTTCGCGGACTACATTTCAGAACAATGAGCAGTTCTTC. The encoded protein is CASSRTTFQNNEQFF.

This clonotype was found once. V gene TRBV20-1 combines with J gene TRBJ2-4; weak D call: TRBD1 (5 bases). Germline V CDR1 and CDR2: DFQATT, SNEGSKA (reference sequence). Trimming cost V 4 bases and J 3 bases, with 13 bases left between them. This CDR3 is 14 amino acids long. CDR3 protein: CSAITLGDKNIQYF. CDR3 coding DNA: TGCAGTGCTATTACGTTAGGGGACAAAAACATTCAGTACTTC.

This clonotype appeared many times. The V gene is TRBV6-1, the J gene TRBJ1-2; no reliable D call. Trimming left V 7 bases short and J 7 bases short, with 28 bases between. This CDR3 is 17 amino acids long. Per germline, CDR1 MNHNS and CDR2 SASEGT. This CDR3 is CASNRAAVGALRTGYTF. The CDR3 coding sequence is TGTGCCAGCAATCGAGCGGCGGTCGGAGCCCTAAGGACTGGCTACACCTTC.

The rearrangement uses TRBV24-1 and TRBJ1-5; D is perhaps TRBD1 (5 bases). The V and J ends lost 4 bases and 6 bases respectively, with 9 bases between them. Germline CDR1 and CDR2: KGHDR and SFDVKD. There are 13 residues in the CDR3. As DNA, the CDR3 is TGTGCCACCAGTGAACGGACACTTCAGCCCCAGCATTTT. It codes for CATSERTLQPQHF.

In this sample, this clonotype turned up a few times. V is TRBV6-1 and J is TRBJ1-1; 10 bases align to TRBD1. Per the germline V gene, CDR1 is MNHNS and CDR2 is SASEGT. The junction had 9 bases not matched to a gene; V was cut back by 5 bases and J by 3 bases. This CDR3 has 16 residues. CDR3 residues: CASSPLDRGRYTEAFF. CDR3 coding DNA: TGTGCCAGCAGTCCATTGGACAGGGGGAGGTACACTGAAGCTTTCTTT.

CDR3 sequence reads: CATSGGTLYEQYF. The CDR3 DNA is TGTGCCACGTCAGGAGGGACCCTCTACGAGCAGTACTTC. The chain combines TRBV19 with TRBJ2-7; the D gene is possibly TRBD2 (6 bases). The CDR3 runs to 13 residues. V lost 10 bases and J 3 bases, leaving 16 bases between the germline ends. CDR1 and CDR2 (germline): LNHDA, SQIVND (reference sequence).

This clonotype was recorded at least ten times. The chain employs TRBV28 and TRBJ2-5; TRBD1 matches 7 bases. After removal of 4 bases from V and 0 bases from J, the junction contained 8 bases not matched to a gene. From germline, CDR1 is MDHEN and CDR2 SYDVKM. This CDR3 spans 16 amino acids. The CDR3, as DNA: TGTGCCAGCAGTTCCCGACAGGGCAACTACCAAGAGACCCAGTACTTC. Amino acids: CASSSRQGNYQETQYF.

This clonotype came up many times. The chain recombines TRBV12-3 or TRBV12-4 with TRBJ1-1, with D hard to call. The CDR3 runs 15 residues. Trimming took 6 bases from V and 1 from J, leaving 15 bases between them. Here the CDR3 reads CASSPFTPSNTEAFF. In nucleotides, the CDR3 is TGTGCCAGCAGCCCCTTCACCCCCTCGAACACTGAAGCTTTCTTT.

This clonotype turned up a few times. V and J are TRBV2 and TRBJ2-1; 9 positions agree with TRBD2. CDR1 and CDR2 (germline): SNHLY, FYNNEI. This CDR3 is 16 amino acids long. The J segment lost 5 bases and the V segment lost 4 bases, leaving 9 bases of the junction unmatched. CDR3 region: CASSGKLAGANNEQFF. The CDR3 DNA sequence: TGTGCCAGCAGTGGAAAATTAGCGGGGGCGAACAATGAGCAGTTCTTC.

This clonotype was counted many times. Mismatch with germline at one junction end may stem from a read error. In nucleotides, the CDR3 is TGTGCCAGCAGCCTAGCTACGGGACAGTCCTACGAGCAGTACTTC. This gives the protein CASSLATGQSYEQYF. V is TRBV7-2 and J is TRBJ2-7; 7 nucleotides match TRBD1. CDR3 size: 15 residues. In germline, CDR1 is SGHTA, CDR2 FQGNSA.

In its sample, this clonotype was seen a few times. V and J are TRBV2 and TRBJ1-5; maybe TRBD1 (5 bases). Germline V gives CDR1 SNHLY, CDR2 FYNNEI. Trimming stripped 7 bases from V and 3 bases from J, with 10 bases between. The CDR3 sequence is 13 residues long. The CDR3 DNA follows: TGTGCCAGCAAGGGGCTCGTCAATCAGCCCCAGCATTTT. Protein product: CASKGLVNQPQHF.

This clonotype appeared a few times. The chain links TRBV6-1 to TRBJ1-2; D is unresolved. Germline CDR1 and CDR2: MNHNS and SASEGT. Trimming shortened V by 2 bases and J by 3 bases, and 13 bases separated the two germline ends. The CDR3 runs to 15 residues. The CDR3 region has the DNA TGTGCCAGCAGTGAACAGTGGAACGGAGACTATGGCTACACCTTC. The encoded protein is CASSEQWNGDYGYTF.